The 30 T cell receptor beta chains below all came from one sample that was sequenced in a study of blood T cell repertoires in COVID-19. TCRdb's table, derived via immunoSEQ multiplex PCR, lists solely in-frame clones and lacks some. Altogether more than 200,000 clones are present, about nine tenths being singletons, with the ten largest covering nearly 6.5%. Sequences were obtained from PBMCs or T cells enriched from blood (not recorded which). These receptors all stem from a woman in her twenties or thirties with acute COVID-19.

The chain links TRBV3-1 (or the pseudogene TRBV3-2) to TRBJ1-6, with 7 bases aligning to TRBD1. The CDR3 spans 21 residues. After removal of 7 bases from V and 3 bases from J, the junction contained 24 bases not matched to a gene. The germline V gene encodes CDR1 LGHDT and CDR2 YNNKEL (reference sequence). In DNA form, the CDR3 reads TGTGCCAGCATCTGCTTGTTGAGGGGGCGATATTCCGCCAACTATAATTCACCCCTCCACTTT. It yields the protein CASICLLRGRYSANYNSPLHF.

V usage is TRBV2 and J usage is TRBJ1-4; TRBD1 matches at 9 bases. The CDR3 is 15 residues long. Germline V CDR1 and CDR2: SNHLY, FYNNEI. J gave up 2 bases and V 5 bases, and 3 bases lay outside the gene matches. The CDR3 sequence: CASSTGGGTNEKLFF. CDR3 DNA: TGTGCCAGCAGTACAGGGGGCGGTACTAATGAAAAACTGTTTTTT.

About this clone: Other DNA sequences in the sample encode the same CDR3. This sequence joins TRBV28 and TRBJ2-1, with D uncertain. CDR3 size: 10 residues. Looked up from germline, CDR1 is MDHEN and CDR2 is SYDVKM. The V end lost 4 bases, the J end lost 9 bases, and 4 bases lay between the germline ends. CDR3 sequence: CASSWPEQFF. CDR3 bases: TGTGCCAGCAGTTGGCCTGAGCAGTTCTTC.

The V call is TRBV6-5, the J call TRBJ1-1; D remains ambiguous. Germline values: CDR1 MNHEY, CDR2 SVGAGI. V lost 6 bases to trimming and J lost 1 base, with 9 bases between them. The CDR3 covers 13 residues. The CDR3 loop reads CASSYEANTEAFF. In nucleotides, the CDR3 is TGTGCCAGCAGCTATGAGGCGAACACTGAAGCTTTCTTT.

This clone was picked up a small number of times. V gene TRBV28 combines with J gene TRBJ1-5; TRBD1 might be the D (6 bases). CDR1 is MDHEN, CDR2 SYDVKM, per germline. V lost 2 bases and J 1 base, leaving 9 bases between the germline ends. The CDR3 has 15 residues. Here the CDR3 reads CASSLGRGSNQPQHF. DNA for the CDR3: TGTGCCAGCAGTTTAGGCAGGGGAAGCAATCAGCCCCAGCATTTT.

The chain links TRBV2 to TRBJ1-1; weak D call: TRBD1 (5 bases). The ends were cut back, 6 bases at V and 4 bases at J, with 12 bases in the middle. This CDR3 has 13 amino acids. Germline V lookup: CDR1 SNHLY, CDR2 FYNNEI. The CDR3 DNA follows: TGTGCCAGCAGGGGAGGGGTCAGCACTGAAGCTTTCTTT. Translated, it gives CASRGGVSTEAFF.

This clone was seen only once. This CDR3 reads CASSLGLIETQYF. CDR3 DNA sequence: TGTGCCAGCAGCCTTGGACTTATCGAGACCCAGTACTTC. The chain carries TRBV11-1 and TRBJ2-5, with D possibly being TRBD2 (5 bases). This CDR3 has 13 residues. Germline V CDR1 and CDR2: SGHAT, FQDESV (reference sequence). The V and J ends lost 5 bases and 5 bases respectively, with 12 bases between them.

The chain combines TRBV28 with TRBJ1-2; 7 bases are shared with TRBD1. V was clipped by 4 bases and J by 3 bases; unmatched bases: 11. Germline V gene lookup returns CDR1 MDHEN and CDR2 SYDVKM. The CDR3 runs to 16 residues. CDR3 sequence (DNA): TGTGCCAGCAGTTGGATGAGGGGGCTACTTTACTATGGCTACACCTTC. It specifies CASSWMRGLLYYGYTF.

V and J are TRBV27 and TRBJ2-7; D is perhaps TRBD1 (6 bases). The germline V and J ends were trimmed by 2 bases and 1 base, with 15 bases remaining between them. This CDR3 is 16 amino acids long. The germline CDR1 and CDR2 sequences are MNHEY and SMNVEV (reference sequence). CDR3 sequence: CASSLGSWGQSYEQYF. The CDR3 DNA follows: TGTGCCAGCAGTTTAGGATCTTGGGGACAATCCTACGAGCAGTACTTC.

V is TRBV7-8 and J is TRBJ2-3; D is unclear. V lost 1 base to trimming and J lost 4 bases, with 6 bases between them. Germline V gene sequence: CDR1 SGHVS, CDR2 FQNEAQ. The CDR3 extends over 13 amino acids. The CDR3 region is CASSLEPADTQYF. The CDR3 DNA reads TGTGCCAGCAGCTTAGAACCGGCAGATACGCAGTATTTT.

This sequence joins TRBV19 and TRBJ1-1; D unresolved. Trimming cost V 2 bases and J 5 bases, with 9 bases left between them. This CDR3 is built from 13 residues. CDR1 and CDR2 (germline): LNHDA, SQIVND (reference sequence). Here the CDR3 DNA reads TGTGCCAGTAGTATACGTTTGGCTACTGAAGCTTTCTTT. This gives the protein CASSIRLATEAFF.

This sequence joins TRBV19 and TRBJ1-1; D gene uncertain. Trimming took 5 bases from V and 0 from J, leaving 16 bases between them. Germline assignment: CDR1 LNHDA and CDR2 SQIVND (reference sequence). The CDR3 contains 16 residues. The CDR3 bases are TGTGCCAGTAGTCCTCTAAACGCAAGAATGAACACTGAAGCTTTCTTT. Translated: CASSPLNARMNTEAFF.

This clone has more than one count but fewer than ten. The J gene is TRBJ2-7, the V gene TRBV12-5, with TRBD1 identical over 7 bases. V gave up 5 bases and J gave up 4 bases; unmatched junction bases: 5. Germline CDR1 and CDR2: LGHNT and FRNRAP. The CDR3 covers 13 residues. Here the CDR3 DNA reads TGTGCTAGTGGTAGACAGGGCACATACGAGCAGTACTTC. It specifies CASGRQGTYEQYF.

This chain's CDR3 is CAWSGPSTGPAYEQYF. Written as DNA, the CDR3 is TGTGCCTGGAGTGGACCGTCGACAGGCCCAGCCTACGAGCAGTACTTC. The chain joins TRBV30 to TRBJ2-7; a possible D gene is TRBD1 (6 bases). In germline, CDR1 is GTSNPN, CDR2 SVGIG (reference sequence). V lost 1 base and J lost 2, with 18 bases in between. CDR3 length: 16 amino acids. Based on the CDR3 plus reference TRBV30 and TRBJ2-7, the full variable domain is SQTIHQWPATLVQPVGSPLSLECTVEGTSNPNLYWYRQAAGRGLQLLFYSVGIGQISSEVPQNLSASRPQDRQFILSSKKLLLSDSGFYLCAWSGPSTGPAYEQYFGPGTRLTVT.

CDR3: CSVEFLDETQYF. The CDR3 region has the DNA TGCAGCGTTGAATTCCTAGACGAGACCCAGTACTTC. V gene TRBV29-1 combines with J gene TRBJ2-5; D is uncertain. Germline V gene data show CDR1 as SQVTM and CDR2 as ANQGSEA. Trimming took off 2 bases at V and 5 bases at J, with 9 bases between the two ends. This CDR3 contains 12 residues.

The chain is built from TRBV29-1 and TRBJ2-1; 7 positions agree with TRBD2. CDR1 is SQVTM, CDR2 ANQGSEA, per germline. Trimming cost V 6 bases and J 1 base; bases outside gene matches: 9. This CDR3 has 15 amino acids. The DNA for the CDR3 is TGCAGCGTGGGCGTAAACGGGAGGTCCTACAATGAGCAGTTCTTC. This gives the protein CSVGVNGRSYNEQFF.

The chain employs TRBV2 and TRBJ1-5; the D gene is possibly TRBD1 (5 bases). V was pared by 6 bases and J by 2 bases, with 11 bases between. The CDR3 extends over 14 amino acids. CDR1 is SNHLY, CDR2 FYNNEI, per germline. The CDR3 spells CASSRATGNQPQHF. CDR3 DNA sequence: TGTGCCAGCAGCAGGGCTACCGGCAATCAGCCCCAGCATTTT. Using reference TRBV2 and TRBJ1-5 for the parts outside the CDR3, the full variable domain is EPEVTQTPSHQVTQMGQEVILRCVPISNHLYFYWYRQILGQKVEFLVSFYNNEISEKSEIFDDQFSVERPDGSNFTLKIRSTKLEDSAMYFCASSRATGNQPQHFGDGTRLSIL.

This clone was found once. The chain is built from TRBV5-6 and TRBJ1-1; TRBD1 aligns across 7 bases. This CDR3 has 16 residues. Per the germline V gene, CDR1 is SGHDT and CDR2 is YYEEEE. Trimming took 1 base from V and 4 from J; bases not matched to a gene: 10. CDR3 coding DNA: TGTGCCAGCAGCTTGAACCACCTGTCAGGGGGCACTGAAGCTTTCTTT. It codes for CASSLNHLSGGTEAFF. Variable domain in full (rest from reference TRBV5-6 and TRBJ1-1): DAGVTQSPTHLIKTRGQQVTLRCSPKSGHDTVSWYQQALGQGPQFIFQYYEEEERQRGNFPDRFSGHQFPNYSSELNVNALLLGDSALYLCASSLNHLSGGTEAFFGQGTRLTVV.

The CDR3 reads CASSTIAEPIYEQYF. CDR3 nucleotide sequence: TGTGCCAGTAGTACCATAGCGGAGCCCATCTACGAGCAGTACTTC. The J gene is TRBJ2-7, the V gene TRBV19; TRBD2 is a possible D gene (6 bases). The length of the CDR3 is 15 residues. The germline V gene has CDR1 LNHDA and CDR2 SQIVND (reference sequence). Trimming stripped 4 bases from V and 3 bases from J, with 16 bases between.

The chain uses TRBV19 and TRBJ1-2, with TRBD1 as a possible D gene (6 bases). The CDR3 extends over 13 amino acids. Germline V gene sequence: CDR1 LNHDA, CDR2 SQIVND (reference sequence). V lost 5 bases, J lost 8 bases, and 15 bases lay in between. The CDR3 DNA reads TGTGCCAGTAGTGATACAGGGCGGCGGGGCTACACCTTC. Protein sequence: CASSDTGRRGYTF. Full variable domain (rest looked up from reference TRBV19 and TRBJ1-2): DGGITQSPKYLFRKEGQNVTLSCEQNLNHDAMYWYRQDPGQGLRLIYYSQIVNDFQKGDIAEGYSVSREKKESFPLTVTSAQKNPTAFYLCASSDTGRRGYTFGSGTRLTVV.

This chain links TRBV5-1 with TRBJ2-5, with 15 nucleotides matching TRBD2. The CDR3 covers 17 residues. Trimming cost V 4 bases and J 5 bases; bases outside gene matches: 9. Germline values: CDR1 SGHRS, CDR2 YFSETQ. The CDR3 DNA reads as TGCGCCAGCAGCGAATGGACTAGCGGGGGGGCCGGGGAGACCCAGTACTTC. It yields the protein CASSEWTSGGAGETQYF.

This clone was recorded a few times. The chain joins TRBV19 to TRBJ1-1, with D possibly being TRBD1 (5 bases). CDR3 length equals 14 residues. Germline assignment: CDR1 LNHDA and CDR2 SQIVND (reference sequence). V lost 7 bases to trimming and J lost 4 bases, with 16 bases between them. CDR3 DNA sequence: TGTGCCAGTAACACGGGGGTAAAGGGCACTGAAGCTTTCTTT. This gives the protein CASNTGVKGTEAFF.

The chain is built from TRBV5-6 and TRBJ1-2; 8 bases agree with TRBD1. This CDR3 spans 15 amino acids. The germline V gene has CDR1 SGHDT and CDR2 YYEEEE. V trimming: 2 bases; J trimming: 7 bases; junction bases outside the gene matches: 10. CDR3 sequence (DNA): TGTGCCAGCAGCTTCACCGGGACAGGAGTCGGTGGCTACACCTTC. This codes for CASSFTGTGVGGYTF.

The chain combines TRBV27 with TRBJ2-7, with 11 positions matching TRBD1. Trimming at V came to 6 bases and at J to 3 bases, leaving 1 base not matched to a gene. Germline CDR1 MNHEY, CDR2 SMNVEV (reference sequence). The CDR3 consists of 13 residues. DNA of the CDR3: TGTGCCAGCAGGGGACAGGGGGGCTACGAGCAGTACTTC. Amino acids: CASRGQGGYEQYF.

The chain couples TRBV7-8 to TRBJ2-2; D is unclear. Germline loops: CDR1 SGHVS, CDR2 FQNEAQ. The CDR3 sequence is 13 residues long. V lost 3 bases to trimming and J lost 6 bases, with 8 bases between them. The CDR3 is CASSLGQPGELFF. In DNA, the CDR3 is TGTGCCAGCAGCTTGGGCCAACCCGGGGAGCTGTTTTTT.

This chain joins TRBV7-8 and TRBJ2-2; a weak D match, TRBD1 (5 bases). Germline lookup yields CDR1 SGHVS and CDR2 FQNEAQ. The CDR3 totals 16 residues. V was cut by 5 bases and J by 0 bases, with 13 bases left in between. Here the CDR3 DNA reads TGTGCCAGCAGCAGGGAACAGGTCGCGAACACCGGGGAGCTGTTTTTT. Residues: CASSREQVANTGELFF.

The rearrangement joins TRBV20-1 to TRBJ1-2, with TRBD1 identical over 11 bases. J was trimmed by 8 bases and V by 3 bases; bases with no gene match: 8. Germline V gives CDR1 DFQATT, CDR2 SNEGSKA (reference sequence). The CDR3 runs 14 residues. As DNA, the CDR3 is TGCAGTGCTAGTCTAGGACAGGGGGCTGGCGGCTACACCTTC. Residues: CSASLGQGAGGYTF.

In the case of this clone: At one end, the junction sequence differs from germline, possibly due to a read error. The V call is TRBV6-6, the J call TRBJ2-5, with 8 bases that match TRBD2. The CDR3 has 12 amino acids. Germline V gene data show CDR1 as MNHNY and CDR2 as SVGAGI (reference sequence). The chain's CDR3 is CSSGGHKETQYF. The CDR3 DNA reads TGCTCCTCGGGGGGGCATAAAGAGACCCAGTACTTC.

This chain links TRBV19 with TRBJ1-1; TRBD1 agrees at 7 bases. The CDR3 runs 12 residues. V was clipped by 3 bases and J by 11 bases; unmatched bases: 6. Germline CDR1 and CDR2: LNHDA and SQIVND (reference sequence). The CDR3 nucleotides read TGTGCCAGTAGTATCCTACAGGGGACGGCTTTCTTT. It is translated as CASSILQGTAFF. The entire variable domain, with the rest obtained from reference TRBV19 and TRBJ1-1, is as follows: DGGITQSPKYLFRKEGQNVTLSCEQNLNHDAMYWYRQDPGQGLRLIYYSQIVNDFQKGDIAEGYSVSREKKESFPLTVTSAQKNPTAFYLCASSILQGTAFFGQGTRLTVV.

The chain is built from TRBV19 and TRBJ2-2, with D maybe TRBD1 (6 bases). This CDR3 contains 14 residues. V was trimmed by 5 bases and J by 5 bases, leaving 12 bases between them. Germline assignment: CDR1 LNHDA and CDR2 SQIVND (reference sequence). In nucleotides, the CDR3 is TGTGCCAGTAGTTACCCCAGGGGAACCGGGGAGCTGTTTTTT. Its translation is CASSYPRGTGELFF.